This T cell receptor beta chain derives from a study of T cell responses to AZD1222 COVID-19 vaccine. Study-level findings and limits: Spike was spanned by vaccine-associated CD4 TCRs, which were dominant at 160-218 and 743-854.

Some clones are missing from TCRdb's copy, which holds only in-frame ones; the method was immunoSEQ multiplex PCR. Of about 120,000 clones listed, approximately 90% are singletons. The CDR3 has 12 amino acids. Trimming left V 3 bases short and J 2 bases short, with 5 bases between. The V gene's germline CDR1 is SGHRS and CDR2 YFSETQ. Details on this clone: The antigen remains undetermined.

This chain uses TRBV5-1 with TRBJ1-1; D uncertain. The material sequenced was peripheral blood, taken on day 0 of MenACWY control vaccination. The clonotype was recovered from an adult in good health. The CDR3 protein is CASSYDNTEAFF. CDR3 sequence (DNA): TGCGCCAGCAGCTACGATAACACTGAAGCTTTCTTT.